Below, one T cell receptor (beta chain) is given with its context. Its specificity is unknown. This sample stems from a study of cytomegalovirus exposure and HLA in healthy donors. Study in general: The same platform used for the 666 first-cohort repertoires was also used for the approximately 120 validation repertoires, as a later analysis reported.

The table came from immunoSEQ multiplex PCR; TCRdb's copy has only in-frame clones and leaves some out. The table has 160,000 or so clones, around 87% seen once. V lost 5 bases to trimming and J lost 3 bases, with 12 bases between them. The CDR3 sequence is 14 residues long. Germline loops: CDR1 MNHNY, CDR2 SVGAGI (reference sequence). Overall study findings and caveats: According to a subsequent analysis, TCR clusters identified in the first cohort showed a tendency to co-occur across the roughly 110 validation repertoires. Reports showed the classifier diagnosing cytomegalovirus status with high specificity and sensitivity.

The chain is built from TRBV6-6 and TRBJ2-3, with a tentative D call TRBD2 (6 bases). This receptor was identified in a woman aged 25 to 45 in good health and CMV-seronegative. The sample taken for sequencing was PBMCs. The CDR3, as DNA: TGTGCCAGCAGTCCACTAGGGAGGACAGATACGCAGTATTTT. Amino acid sequence: CASSPLGRTDTQYF.